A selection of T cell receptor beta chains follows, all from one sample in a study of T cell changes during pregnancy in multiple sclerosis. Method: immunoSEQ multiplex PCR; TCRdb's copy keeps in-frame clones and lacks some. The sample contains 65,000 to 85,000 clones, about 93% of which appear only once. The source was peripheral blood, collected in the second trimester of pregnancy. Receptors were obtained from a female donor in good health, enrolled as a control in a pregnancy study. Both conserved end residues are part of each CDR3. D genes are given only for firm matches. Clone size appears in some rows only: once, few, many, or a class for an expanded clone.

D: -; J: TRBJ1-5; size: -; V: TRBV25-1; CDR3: CASSGPGWQPQHF; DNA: TGTGCCAGCAGTGGCCCCGGTTGGCAGCCCCAGCATTTT
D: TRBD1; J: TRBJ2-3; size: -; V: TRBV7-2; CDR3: CASSPTGNADTQYF; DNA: TGTGCCAGCAGCCCGACAGGGAACGCAGATACGCAGTATTTT
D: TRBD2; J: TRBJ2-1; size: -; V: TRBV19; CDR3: CASSTKESGSSYNEQFF; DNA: TGTGCCAGTAGTACGAAGGAAAGCGGGAGCTCCTACAATGAGCAGTTCTTC
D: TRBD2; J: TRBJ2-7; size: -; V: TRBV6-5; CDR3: CASSYDPSGRVYEQYF; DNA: TGTGCCAGCAGTTACGATCCAAGCGGGAGAGTCTACGAGCAGTACTTC
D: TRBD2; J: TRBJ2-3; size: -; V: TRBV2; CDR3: CASSDELAGVPSTDTQYF; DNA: TGTGCCAGCAGTGATGAACTAGCGGGAGTCCCAAGCACAGATACGCAGTATTTT
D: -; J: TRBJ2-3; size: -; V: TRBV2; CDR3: CASSEQGTDTQYF; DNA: TGTGCCAGCAGTGAACAGGGCACAGATACGCAGTATTTT
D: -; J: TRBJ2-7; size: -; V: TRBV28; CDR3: CASLPWGRTAYEQYF; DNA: TGTGCCAGCTTGCCCTGGGGTCGGACAGCCTACGAGCAGTACTTC
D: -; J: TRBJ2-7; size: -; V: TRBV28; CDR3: CASSLRGERTYEQYF; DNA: TGTGCCAGCAGTTTAAGAGGCGAGAGAACTTACGAGCAGTACTTC
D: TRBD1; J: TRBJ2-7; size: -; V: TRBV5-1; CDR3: CASSTTQGAPPGEQYF; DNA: TGCGCCAGCAGCACCACACAGGGGGCCCCCCCCGGCGAGCAGTACTTC
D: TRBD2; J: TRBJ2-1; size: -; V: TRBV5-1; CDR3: CASSLEASGYNEQFF; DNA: TGCGCCAGCAGCTTGGAGGCTAGCGGATACAATGAGCAGTTCTTC
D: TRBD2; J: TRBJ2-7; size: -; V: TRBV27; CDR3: CASSGTSGSYEQYF; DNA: TGTGCCAGTTCCGGGACTAGCGGTTCCTACGAGCAGTACTTC
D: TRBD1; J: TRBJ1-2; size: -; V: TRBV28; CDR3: CASSFSDRGLYGYTF; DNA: TGTGCCAGCAGTTTTTCGGACAGGGGGCTCTATGGCTACACCTTC
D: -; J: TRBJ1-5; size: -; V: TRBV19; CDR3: CASRDSSNQPQHF; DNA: TGTGCCAGTAGAGACAGTAGCAATCAGCCCCAGCATTTT
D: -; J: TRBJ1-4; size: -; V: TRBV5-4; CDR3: CASTLGGRANEKLFF; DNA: TGTGCCAGCACCCTGGGGGGGCGCGCTAATGAAAAACTGTTTTTT
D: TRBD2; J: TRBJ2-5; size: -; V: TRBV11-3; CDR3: CASSFNPGLAGVETQYF; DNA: TGTGCCAGCAGCTTCAATCCCGGACTAGCGGGAGTTGAGACCCAGTACTTC
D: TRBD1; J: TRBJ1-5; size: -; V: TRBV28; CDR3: CASRKLQGASNQPQHF; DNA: TGTGCCAGCAGGAAACTACAGGGGGCCAGCAATCAGCCCCAGCATTTT
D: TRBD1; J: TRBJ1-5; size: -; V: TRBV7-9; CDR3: CASSQGNQPQHF; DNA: TGTGCCAGTTCACAGGGGAATCAGCCCCAGCATTTT
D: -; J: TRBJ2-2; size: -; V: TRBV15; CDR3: CATSRGEDTGELFF; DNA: TGTGCCACCAGCAGAGGGGAGGACACCGGGGAGCTGTTTTTT
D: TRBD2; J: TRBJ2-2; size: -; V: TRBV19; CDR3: CASSIDVGLAGGPAGELFF; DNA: TGTGCCAGTAGTATAGATGTGGGACTAGCGGGAGGGCCCGCCGGGGAGCTGTTTTTT
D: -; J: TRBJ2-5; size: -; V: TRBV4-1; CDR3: CASSQDPLPDGHREQYF; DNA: TGCGCCAGCAGCCAAGACCCATTGCCGGACGGTCATCGGGAGCAGTACTTC
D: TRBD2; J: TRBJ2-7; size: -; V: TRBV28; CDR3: CASEVAREASYEQYF; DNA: TGTGCCAGCGAAGTGGCGCGGGAGGCCTCCTACGAGCAGTACTTC
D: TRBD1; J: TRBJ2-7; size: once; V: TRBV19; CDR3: CASSGGTGFYEQYF; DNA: TGTGCCAGTAGTGGCGGGACAGGGTTCTACGAGCAGTACTTC
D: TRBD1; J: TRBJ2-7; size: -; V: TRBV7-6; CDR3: CASSLGGQGIYEQYF; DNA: TGTGCCAGCAGCTTAGGGGGACAGGGTATTTACGAGCAGTACTTC
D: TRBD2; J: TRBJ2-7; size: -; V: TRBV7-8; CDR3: CASSSVAGPYEQYF; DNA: TGTGCCAGCAGTTCAGTAGCGGGACCCTACGAGCAGTACTTC